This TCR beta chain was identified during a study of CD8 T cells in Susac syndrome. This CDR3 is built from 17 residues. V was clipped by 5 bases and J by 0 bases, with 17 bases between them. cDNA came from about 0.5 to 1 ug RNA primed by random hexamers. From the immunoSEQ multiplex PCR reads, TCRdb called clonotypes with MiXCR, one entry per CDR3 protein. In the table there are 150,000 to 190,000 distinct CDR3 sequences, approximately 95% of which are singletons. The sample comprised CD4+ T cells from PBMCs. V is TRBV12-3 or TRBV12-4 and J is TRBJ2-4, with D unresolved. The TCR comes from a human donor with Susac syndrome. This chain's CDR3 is CASSPNPLDLAKNIQYF. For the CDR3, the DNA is TGTGCCAGCAGTCCAAATCCCCTAGATCTAGCCAAAAACATTCAGTACTTC.